Below, 16 T cell receptor beta chains from the same sample are listed, as sequenced in a study of T cells in Graves' hyperthyroidism and ophthalmopathy. RNA transcripts served as the template for amplifying TCR beta CDR3 regions. HTBI primers were the set used in a first-round RT-PCR of the TCR CDR3. TCRdb ran MiXCR on the multiplex PCR reads and lists one entry per CDR3 protein. The sample contains roughly 550,000 distinct CDR3 sequences, about 16% of which appear only once. Sample: blood. The receptor set was obtained from a woman aged 30 to 39 with Graves' ophthalmopathy.

This clonotype has a handful of counts. The chain couples TRBV29-1 to TRBJ1-2, with D possibly TRBD1 on 5 matching bases. CDR3 size: 12 residues. Trimming removed 6 bases at V and 4 bases at J, with 12 bases between. Germline V gene lookup returns CDR1 SQVTM and CDR2 ANQGSEA. CDR3 DNA: TGCAGCGTGGGCGTGGGGGGCTATGGCTACACCTTC. Translating it yields CSVGVGGYGYTF.

This clonotype was detected many times. V and J are TRBV29-1 and TRBJ1-2; 12 bases line up with TRBD1. J lost 7 bases, V lost 4 bases, and 16 bases had no gene match. Per germline, CDR1 SQVTM and CDR2 ANQGSEA. The CDR3 contains 17 residues. The CDR3 nucleotides read TGCAGCGTTGGTTTAGGGGGGACAGGGGGCTTGAAGTCTGGCTACACCTTC. As protein: CSVGLGGTGGLKSGYTF.

This rearrangement joins TRBV6-1 to TRBJ2-6; D is undetermined. The germline gives CDR1 MNHNS, CDR2 SASEGT. This CDR3 is 17 amino acids long. Between the trimmed V and J ends, which lost 7 bases and 1 base, there was a span of 17 bases. The CDR3 reads CASTNGGLGSGANVLTF. The DNA of the CDR3 is TGTGCCAGCACTAACGGTGGGCTGGGGTCTGGGGCCAACGTCCTGACTTTC.

In its sample, this clonotype was seen many times. The CDR3 bases are TGCAGTGCTCCGAGCTCAGGTGCTAAACTCACAGATACGCAGTATTTT. Protein: CSAPSSGAKLTDTQYF. This chain links TRBV20-1 with TRBJ2-3; D remains ambiguous. This CDR3 is built from 16 residues. Trimming took 5 bases from V and 2 from J, leaving 20 bases between them. From germline, CDR1 is DFQATT and CDR2 SNEGSKA (reference sequence).

This clonotype was observed a handful of times. The chain combines TRBV12-3 or TRBV12-4 with TRBJ2-3, with 8 bases aligning to TRBD2. The CDR3 covers 17 residues. Trimming took 3 bases from V and 2 from J; bases not matched to a gene: 10. CDR3 DNA: TGTGCCAGCAGTTTTAGGATCGGACTAGCTTCCACAGATACGCAGTATTTT. It translates to CASSFRIGLASTDTQYF.

This clonotype was seen repeatedly, ten times or more. The V and J genes are TRBV28 and TRBJ2-3; D might be TRBD1 (6 bases). Germline assignment: CDR1 MDHEN and CDR2 SYDVKM. This CDR3 spans 15 amino acids. V lost 5 bases and J lost 6, with 18 bases in between. The CDR3 here is CASSARGRGYDTQYF. In DNA, the CDR3 is TGTGCCAGCAGTGCCCGGGGCAGGGGATACGATACGCAGTATTTT.

This clonotype was counted many times. V and J are TRBV28 and TRBJ1-5; 9 bases agree with TRBD1. The CDR3 length is 18 residues. The V segment lost 5 bases and the J segment 6 bases; nucleotides outside the gene matches: 17. Germline loops: CDR1 MDHEN, CDR2 SYDVKM. The DNA of the CDR3 is TGTGCCAGCAGTCCAACCCAAGACCGGGACAGGGTAGTTCAGCCCCAGCATTTT. It translates to CASSPTQDRDRVVQPQHF.

The table lists this clonotype with many counts. The chain combines TRBV30 with TRBJ2-3; 11 bases are shared with TRBD2. Trimming at V came to 3 bases and at J to 7 bases, leaving 6 bases not matched to a gene. From germline, CDR1 is GTSNPN and CDR2 SVGIG (reference sequence). The CDR3 covers 14 residues. The CDR3 DNA follows: TGTGCCTGGAGGCTAGCGGGGGGCTCGAATACGCAGTATTTT. This gives the protein CAWRLAGGSNTQYF.

In its sample, this clonotype was seen a few times. J is TRBJ2-1 and V is TRBV10-3, with TRBD1 as a possible D gene (6 bases). This CDR3 comprises 16 residues. Trimming removed 6 bases from V and 8 bases from J, with 23 bases in between. Germline V gives CDR1 ENHRY, CDR2 SYGVKD. The CDR3: CAISDSERTGKDEQFF. CDR3 in DNA: TGTGCCATCAGCGACTCCGAACGAACAGGGAAGGATGAGCAGTTCTTC.

This chain connects TRBV27 to TRBJ2-7; 9 bases are a match to TRBD1. The ends lost 2 bases at V and 3 bases at J; junction bases unmatched: 8. The length of the CDR3 is 16 residues. Looked up from germline, CDR1 is MNHEY and CDR2 is SMNVEV (reference sequence). CDR3: CASSLGTGTGSYEQYF. CDR3 coding DNA: TGTGCCAGCAGTTTAGGCACCGGGACAGGGAGCTACGAGCAGTACTTC.

As concerns this clonotype: With a much larger clone just one base away, this may be a read error. The genes are TRBV3-1 and TRBJ2-3; D call uncertain. Germline V gene sequence: CDR1 LGHDT, CDR2 YNNKEL (reference sequence). This CDR3 contains 14 residues. CDR3 in amino acids: CAGSQDRIADTQYF. The DNA of the CDR3 is TGTGCCGGCAGCCAAGATAGGATTGCAGATACGCAGTATTTT.

This clonotype was seen only a few times. The CDR3 DNA sequence: TGCGCCAGCAGCCGGGCCTTGGCCGGGACAGGGTACTTGGACGAGCAGTACTTC. This translates into CASSRALAGTGYLDEQYF. The chain recombines TRBV5-1 with TRBJ2-7; 9 bases fit TRBD1. Trimming took 4 bases from V and 5 from J; bases not matched to a gene: 19. Per germline, CDR1 SGHRS and CDR2 YFSETQ. This CDR3 spans 18 amino acids. Full variable domain (remainder filled in from reference TRBV5-1 and TRBJ2-7): KAGVTQTPRYLIKTRGQQVTLSCSPISGHRSVSWYQQTPGQGLQFLFEYFSETQRNKGNFPGRFSGRQFSNSRSEMNVSTLELGDSALYLCASSRALAGTGYLDEQYFGPGTRLTVT.

This clonotype was recorded many times. V is TRBV6-2 or TRBV6-3 and J is TRBJ1-1, with D perhaps TRBD1 (6 bases). Trimming removed 7 bases from V and 2 bases from J, with 14 bases in between. This CDR3 contains 14 residues. Germline loops: CDR1 MNHEY, CDR2 SVGEGT. This CDR3 is CASTRGQPNTEAFF. The CDR3 bases are TGTGCCAGCACCAGGGGACAACCCAACACTGAAGCTTTCTTT.

This CDR3 is CASTLLTSTDTQYF. CDR3 in DNA: TGTGCCAGCACCTTGCTAACTAGCACAGATACGCAGTATTTT. The chain has TRBV6-1 and TRBJ2-3; D remains unclear. This CDR3 comprises 14 residues. V was pared by 7 bases and J by 0 bases, with 11 bases between. CDR1 MNHNS and CDR2 SASEGT come from the germline V gene.

The chain has TRBV20-1 and TRBJ2-1; possibly TRBD1 for D (6 bases). Germline assignment: CDR1 DFQATT and CDR2 SNEGSKA (reference sequence). The V end was cut by 3 bases, the J end by 0 bases, with 12 bases between. The CDR3 is 15 residues long. The DNA of the CDR3 is TGCAGTGCTAGGACACAGGGCCTCTCCTACAATGAGCAGTTCTTC. This encodes CSARTQGLSYNEQFF.

The chain combines TRBV27 with TRBJ2-1; weak D call: TRBD1 (6 bases). The CDR3 is 15 amino acids. Germline V CDR1 and CDR2: MNHEY, SMNVEV (reference sequence). Between the trimmed V and J ends, which lost 4 bases and 2 bases, there was a span of 12 bases. CDR3 bases: TGTGCCAGCAGTTCTCTGGGGGCCACCTACAATGAGCAGTTCTTC. Translated, it gives CASSSLGATYNEQFF.